Listed here are 18 T cell receptor beta chains from one sample, sequenced in a study of PD-L1 blockade in urothelial cancer. This table comes from immunoSEQ multiplex PCR, and its TCRdb copy is limited to in-frame clones, with some not included. The data contain around 40,000 clones, 75% to 90% of them singletons. This material consisted of PBMCs, taken around atezolizumab (anti-PD-L1) treatment. Source of these receptors: a man aged 60-69 years with urothelial cancer.

The V gene is TRBV25-1, the J gene TRBJ2-7, with D possibly being TRBD1 (5 bases). V lost 6 bases and J lost 5, with 14 bases in between. The CDR3 has 13 amino acids. The germline CDR1 and CDR2 sequences are MGHDK and SYGVNS. The CDR3 is CASRMTESNEQYF. DNA of the CDR3: TGTGCCAGCAGAATGACAGAGTCCAACGAGCAGTACTTC.

The chain links TRBV5-4 to TRBJ2-5, with 9 bases that match TRBD2. Germline loops: CDR1 SGHNT, CDR2 YYREEE (reference sequence). There are 15 residues in the CDR3. V lost 0 bases to trimming and J lost 6 bases; unmatched junction nucleotides: 6. CDR3 sequence: CASSLAASGKQTQYF. The DNA of the CDR3 is TGTGCCAGCAGCTTGGCGGCTAGCGGGAAGCAGACCCAGTACTTC.

As DNA, the CDR3 is TGTGCCAGCAGCACTCAGCGGGGGGAGACCCAGTACTTC. It yields the protein CASSTQRGETQYF. The chain has TRBV7-2 and TRBJ2-5, with TRBD2 matching 8 bases. V shed 5 bases and J 5 bases; nucleotides not matched to a gene: 4. The CDR3 consists of 13 residues. CDR1 SGHTA and CDR2 FQGNSA come from the germline V gene.

The chain carries TRBV2 and TRBJ2-7; 9 bases align to TRBD1. CDR1 and CDR2 from the germline V gene are SNHLY and FYNNEI. V shed 4 bases, J shed 5 bases, and the junction held 3 bases outside the gene matches. The CDR3 length is 13 residues. The CDR3 nucleotides read TGTGCCAGCAGTGGGACAGGGGTTGACGAGCAGTACTTC. It translates to CASSGTGVDEQYF.

V is TRBV5-4 and J is TRBJ2-3; TRBD2 aligns across 12 bases. V shed 7 bases and J 4 bases; nucleotides not matched to a gene: 7. This CDR3 has 15 amino acids. Germline V lookup: CDR1 SGHNT, CDR2 YYREEE (reference sequence). The CDR3 region has the DNA TGTGCCAGCGCATTCTCTAGCGGGAGGGCAGATACGCAGTATTTT. Protein: CASAFSSGRADTQYF.

The chain couples TRBV28 to TRBJ1-5; D is unclear. V was shortened by 4 bases and J by 9 bases, with 13 bases between the two germline ends. Per the germline V gene, CDR1 is MDHEN and CDR2 is SYDVKM. The CDR3 is 13 amino acids. Here the CDR3 DNA reads TGTGCCAGCAGTTCCCCGAGGGTAATGCCCCAGCATTTT. Translated: CASSSPRVMPQHF. The full variable domain, completed using reference TRBV28 and TRBJ1-5, is DVKVTQSSRYLVKRTGEKVFLECVQDMDHENMFWYRQDPGLGLRLIYFSYDVKMKEKGDIPEGYSVSREKKERFSLILESASTNQTSMYLCASSSPRVMPQHFGDGTRLSIL.

This clone was found a few times. The V call is TRBV6-6, the J call TRBJ2-7; 9 bases line up with TRBD2. The CDR3 spans 16 residues. The germline CDR1 and CDR2 sequences are MNHNY and SVGAGI (reference sequence). V gave up 0 bases and J gave up 2 bases; unmatched junction bases: 5. The CDR3 nucleotides read TGTGCCAGCAGTTACTCTGGCCTAGCGGGGACCTACGAGCAGTACTTC. As protein: CASSYSGLAGTYEQYF.

The chain links TRBV30 to TRBJ2-1; 7 bases align to TRBD2. The J segment lost 6 bases and the V segment lost 0 bases, leaving 11 bases of the junction unmatched. There are 16 residues in the CDR3. CDR1 and CDR2 from the germline V gene are GTSNPN and SVGIG (reference sequence). The CDR3 loop is CAWSVRSGIARNEQFF. CDR3 nucleotide sequence: TGTGCCTGGAGTGTACGCAGCGGGATAGCCCGCAATGAGCAGTTCTTC.

The rearrangement uses TRBV19 and TRBJ2-7, with 7 bases fitting TRBD2. The CDR3 is made up of 13 amino acids. J lost 5 bases, V lost 5 bases, and 6 bases had no gene match. Germline-derived CDR1 and CDR2 are LNHDA and SQIVND (reference sequence). CDR3 coding DNA: TGTGCCAGTAGTTGGGGCGGGGGTAACGAGCAGTACTTC. Amino acid sequence: CASSWGGGNEQYF.

The rearrangement uses TRBV5-1 and TRBJ2-2, with D possibly being TRBD2 (6 bases). This CDR3 spans 15 amino acids. V lost 1 base, J lost 2 bases, and 9 bases lay in between. The V gene's germline CDR1 is SGHRS and CDR2 YFSETQ. The CDR3 nucleotides are TGCGCCAGCAGCTTGTTTGGGACTAACACCGGGGAGCTGTTTTTT. Protein: CASSLFGTNTGELFF.

The chain uses TRBV5-1 and TRBJ2-2; 7 bases match TRBD1. The ends lost 5 bases at V and 8 bases at J; junction bases unmatched: 15. The germline V gene has CDR1 SGHRS and CDR2 YFSETQ. The CDR3 covers 16 residues. The CDR3 nucleotides read TGCGCCAGCAGTCCCATCGGGGACAGCTCTTGGGGGGAGCTGTTTTTT. Its translation is CASSPIGDSSWGELFF.

The V and J genes are TRBV19 and TRBJ2-2; TRBD2 aligns across 8 bases. Trimming removed 7 bases from V and 5 bases from J; junction bases left unmatched: 12. Germline values: CDR1 LNHDA, CDR2 SQIVND (reference sequence). This CDR3 region has 16 residues. CDR3 loop: CASNQPGGRPTGELFF. For the CDR3, the DNA is TGTGCCAGTAACCAACCGGGGGGGCGTCCTACCGGGGAGCTGTTTTTT.

The chain carries TRBV10-3 and TRBJ2-2; D may be TRBD1 (6 bases). Trimming took 8 bases from V and 6 from J, leaving 16 bases between them. The CDR3 sequence is 14 residues long. The V gene's germline CDR1 is ENHRY and CDR2 SYGVKD. CDR3 nucleotide sequence: TGTGCCATCGGCGAGACAGGTGCTGCCGGGGAGCTGTTTTTT. Encoded protein: CAIGETGAAGELFF.

The chain recombines TRBV6-4 with TRBJ2-3, with D possibly matching TRBD2 (5 bases). Looked up from germline, CDR1 is MRHNA and CDR2 is SNTAGT. V lost 8 bases, J lost 6 bases, and 9 bases lay in between. This CDR3 has 11 amino acids. The DNA for the CDR3 is TGTGCCAGCTCCTCGGGGGATACGCAGTATTTT. Protein sequence: CASSSGDTQYF.

The rearrangement uses TRBV10-2 and TRBJ1-3; 8 bases are a match to TRBD1. There are 16 residues in the CDR3. V dropped 2 bases and J dropped 4; count of bases not matched to a gene: 7. The germline V gene has CDR1 WSHSY and CDR2 SAAADI. In nucleotides, the CDR3 is TGCGCCAGCAGTGAGACCGGACAGGGCGGAGGAAACACCATATATTTT. Amino acids: CASSETGQGGGNTIYF.

The chain employs TRBV28 and TRBJ2-7; perhaps TRBD1 as D (5 bases). This CDR3 comprises 13 residues. V gave up 10 bases and J gave up 3 bases, with 16 bases separating them. Per germline, CDR1 MDHEN and CDR2 SYDVKM. The DNA for the CDR3 is TGTGCCACCAACTCCCTCGACAGCTACGAGCAGTACTTC. As protein: CATNSLDSYEQYF.

The chain links TRBV15 to TRBJ2-6; 12 nucleotides agree with TRBD1. J was trimmed by 4 bases and V by 3 bases; bases with no gene match: 7. This CDR3 is 18 amino acids long. The V gene's germline CDR1 is LNHNV and CDR2 YYDKDF (reference sequence). CDR3 in amino acids: CATSRTGQGAPGANVLTF. CDR3 nucleotide sequence: TGTGCCACCAGCAGGACGGGACAGGGGGCGCCCGGGGCCAACGTCCTGACTTTC.

The CDR3 spells CASSSTGGIGELFF. In DNA form, the CDR3 reads TGTGCCAGCAGCTCAACAGGGGGTATCGGGGAGCTGTTTTTT. The chain recombines TRBV11-3 with TRBJ2-2; 8 bases line up with TRBD1. This CDR3 contains 14 residues. CDR1 SGHNT and CDR2 YENEEA come from the germline V gene. After removal of 4 bases from V and 7 bases from J, the junction contained 5 bases not matched to a gene.